The 14 T cell receptor beta chains in this list originate from one sample, sequenced in a study of T-cell reconstitution after alpha-beta-depleted transplantation in children. Preparing the TCRbeta library involved the use of unique molecular identifiers. TCRdb analysed the PCR reads with MiXCR anew, one entry per CDR3 protein. The data contain about 250,000 distinct CDR3 sequences, more than 20% of them singletons. The sequences come from PBMCs, mostly from graft donor cells, collected 360 days after TCRalphabeta/CD19-depleted stem cell transplant. The receptors come from a female patient aged 2-9 years who had a stem cell transplant for congenital amegakaryocytic thrombocytopenia, so the T cells may come from the graft donor.

This clonotype has more than one count but fewer than ten. V gene TRBV6-1 combines with J gene TRBJ1-1; 7 nucleotides line up with TRBD1. The CDR3 is 13 residues long. Germline assignment: CDR1 MNHNS and CDR2 SASEGT. Trimming took 9 bases from V and 3 from J; bases not matched to a gene: 7. Here the CDR3 DNA reads TGTGCCAGTTCTCCGGGACAGTACACTGAAGCTTTCTTT. This sequence encodes CASSPGQYTEAFF.

The chain combines TRBV12-3 or TRBV12-4 with TRBJ2-1, with 7 nucleotides matching TRBD1. The CDR3 loop spans 14 amino acids. With 2 bases clipped from V and 7 bases from J, the junction kept 5 bases outside the gene matches. The CDR3 region is CASSLTGTENEQFF. As DNA, the CDR3 is TGTGCCAGCAGTTTAACCGGGACAGAAAATGAGCAGTTCTTC.

The chain couples TRBV7-2 to TRBJ2-1, with D possibly TRBD2 on 5 matching bases. This CDR3 region has 16 residues. Looked up from germline, CDR1 is SGHTA and CDR2 is FQGNSA. V lost 1 base to trimming and J lost 0 bases, with 10 bases between them. CDR3 sequence: CASSLVTGFSYNEQFF. In DNA, the CDR3 is TGTGCCAGCAGCTTAGTCACGGGATTCTCCTACAATGAGCAGTTCTTC. Complete variable domain (other parts from reference TRBV7-2 and TRBJ2-1): GAGVSQSPSNKVTEKGKDVELRCDPISGHTALYWYRQSLGQGLEFLIYFQGNSAPDKSGLPSDRFSAERTGGSVSTLTIQRTQQEDSAVYLCASSLVTGFSYNEQFFGPGTRLTVL.

The genes are TRBV7-9 and TRBJ2-7; TRBD1 might be the D (6 bases). This CDR3 region has 16 residues. Trimming cost V 7 bases and J 3 bases, with 22 bases left between them. The germline V gene has CDR1 SEHNR and CDR2 FQNEAQ (reference sequence). The CDR3 coding sequence is TGTGCCAGCACCTTGACAGGCCCCCTAGGCGGCTACGAGCAGTACTTC. Translation: CASTLTGPLGGYEQYF. The entire variable domain, with the rest obtained from reference TRBV7-9 and TRBJ2-7, is as follows: DTGVSQNPRHKITKRGQNVTFRCDPISEHNRLYWYRQTLGQGPEFLTYFQNEAQLEKSRLLSDRFSAERPKGSFSTLEIQRTEQGDSAMYLCASTLTGPLGGYEQYFGPGTRLTVT.

The rearrangement links TRBV7-6 to TRBJ2-1; D might be TRBD2 (6 bases). Germline V lookup: CDR1 SGHVS, CDR2 FNYEAQ. The CDR3 consists of 15 residues. Deletions cut 0 bases from V and 3 bases from J, with 9 bases between. The CDR3 is CASSLASGVYNEQFF. The CDR3 DNA sequence: TGTGCCAGCAGCTTAGCCTCGGGGGTCTACAATGAGCAGTTCTTC.

In this sample, this clonotype turned up a few times. The chain employs TRBV7-9 and TRBJ2-7, with D unclear. V lost 5 bases and J lost 6, with 11 bases in between. This CDR3 is built from 12 residues. The germline gives CDR1 SEHNR, CDR2 FQNEAQ (reference sequence). Here the CDR3 DNA reads TGTGCCAGCAGCGTCTTCCACGGCGAGCAGTACTTC. Translating gives CASSVFHGEQYF.

This clonotype was picked up many times. This sequence joins TRBV7-3 and TRBJ2-1; tentatively, D is TRBD2 (5 bases). Per the germline V gene, CDR1 is SGHTA and CDR2 is FQGTGA. V gave up 5 bases and J gave up 7 bases, with 12 bases separating them. The CDR3 has 13 residues. Here the CDR3 reads CASSPGRGNEQFF. CDR3 coding DNA: TGTGCCAGCAGCCCAGGCCGGGGAAATGAGCAGTTCTTC.

The chain couples TRBV30 to TRBJ2-2; 8 bases agree with TRBD2. CDR1 and CDR2 from the germline V gene are GTSNPN and SVGIG (reference sequence). The CDR3 is 16 residues long. Germline trimming cut 0 bases from V and 3 bases from J; bases unmatched to any gene: 6. CDR3 amino acids: CAWSVFGSGDTGELFF. In DNA form, the CDR3 reads TGTGCCTGGAGTGTATTTGGTAGCGGGGACACCGGGGAGCTGTTTTTT.

Only a few counts were recorded for this clonotype. The CDR3, as DNA: TGCAGTGCTACCCAAGCCCGGACAGGCACAGATACGCAGTATTTT. This sequence encodes CSATQARTGTDTQYF. The chain employs TRBV20-1 and TRBJ2-3; D is possibly TRBD1 (6 bases). The CDR3 runs to 15 residues. V dropped 4 bases and J dropped 1 base, with 15 bases sitting between them. Per the germline V gene, CDR1 is DFQATT and CDR2 is SNEGSKA (reference sequence).

This clonotype was seen only a few times. The chain is built from TRBV29-1 and TRBJ1-6; D unresolved. Per the germline V gene, CDR1 is SQVTM and CDR2 is ANQGSEA. The CDR3 sequence is 13 residues long. Trimming shortened V by 4 bases and J by 8 bases, and 12 bases separated the two germline ends. The CDR3, as DNA: TGCAGCGTTGGGGAGGATGGGGATTCACCCCTCCACTTT. Residues: CSVGEDGDSPLHF.

This clonotype was observed a handful of times. This chain links TRBV5-1 with TRBJ2-7; 7 nucleotides match TRBD1. The CDR3 loop spans 18 amino acids. After removal of 8 bases from V and 2 bases from J, the junction contained 22 bases not matched to a gene. Germline assignment: CDR1 SGHRS and CDR2 YFSETQ. The CDR3 sequence is CASSPSGTEANLAYEQYF. CDR3 nucleotide sequence: TGCGCCAGTTCACCTTCCGGGACAGAGGCAAATTTAGCCTACGAGCAGTACTTC.

The V call is TRBV9, the J call TRBJ2-5; D not certain. The CDR3 runs 15 residues. CDR1 is SGDLS, CDR2 YYNGEE, per germline. Trimming shortened V by 5 bases and J by 2 bases, and 16 bases separated the two germline ends. The CDR3: CASSKGFVVQETQYF. CDR3 nucleotide sequence: TGTGCCAGCAGTAAGGGATTTGTGGTACAAGAGACCCAGTACTTC.

The chain is built from TRBV6-2 or TRBV6-3 and TRBJ2-1, with 12 bases that match TRBD2. Germline assignment: CDR1 MNHEY and CDR2 SVGEGT. With V trimmed by 6 bases and J by 10 bases, 7 bases remained unmatched. The CDR3 sequence is 14 residues long. As DNA, the CDR3 is TGTGCCAGCAGCAGACTAGCGGGAGCGAGGGAGCAGTTCTTC. It codes for CASSRLAGAREQFF.

V usage is TRBV9 and J usage is TRBJ2-3; D tentatively fits TRBD1 or TRBD2 (5 bases each). The CDR3 has 16 amino acids. V shed 4 bases and J shed 3 bases, with 18 bases lying between them. Looked up from germline, CDR1 is SGDLS and CDR2 is YYNGEE. The CDR3 DNA sequence: TGTGCCAGCAGCCCTCGGGACCAACGAGGGACAGATACGCAGTATTTT. Protein: CASSPRDQRGTDTQYF.